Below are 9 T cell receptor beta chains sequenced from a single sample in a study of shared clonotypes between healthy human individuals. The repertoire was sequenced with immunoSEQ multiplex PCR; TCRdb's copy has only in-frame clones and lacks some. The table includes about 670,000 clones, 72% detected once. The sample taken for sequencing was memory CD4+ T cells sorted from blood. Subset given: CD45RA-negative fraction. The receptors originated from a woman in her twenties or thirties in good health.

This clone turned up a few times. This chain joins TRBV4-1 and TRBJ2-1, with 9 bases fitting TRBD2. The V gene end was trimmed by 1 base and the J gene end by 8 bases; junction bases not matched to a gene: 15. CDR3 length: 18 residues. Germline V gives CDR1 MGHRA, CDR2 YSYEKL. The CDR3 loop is CASSQALIGAGGLHEQFF. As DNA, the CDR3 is TGCGCCAGCAGCCAAGCCTTAATCGGGGCGGGAGGGTTACATGAGCAGTTCTTC.

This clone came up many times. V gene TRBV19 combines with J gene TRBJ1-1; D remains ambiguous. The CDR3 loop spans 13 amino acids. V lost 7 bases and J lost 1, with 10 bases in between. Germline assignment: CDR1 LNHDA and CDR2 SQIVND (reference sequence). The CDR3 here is CASNPGENTEAFF. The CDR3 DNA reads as TGTGCCAGTAATCCGGGAGAGAACACTGAAGCTTTCTTT.

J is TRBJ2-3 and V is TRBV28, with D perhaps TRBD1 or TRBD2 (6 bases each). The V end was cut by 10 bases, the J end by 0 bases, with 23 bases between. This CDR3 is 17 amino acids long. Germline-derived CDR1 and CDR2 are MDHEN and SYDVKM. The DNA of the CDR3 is TGTGCCACCGAGGGCCCTTGGAGGGGGGCGAGCACAGATACGCAGTATTTT. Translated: CATEGPWRGASTDTQYF.

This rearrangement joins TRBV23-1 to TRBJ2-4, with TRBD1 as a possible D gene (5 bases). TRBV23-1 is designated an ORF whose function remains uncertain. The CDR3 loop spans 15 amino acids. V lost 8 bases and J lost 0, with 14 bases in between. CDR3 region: CASVSTALAKNIQYF. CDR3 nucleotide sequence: TGCGCCAGCGTGTCGACAGCTCTAGCCAAAAACATTCAGTACTTC.

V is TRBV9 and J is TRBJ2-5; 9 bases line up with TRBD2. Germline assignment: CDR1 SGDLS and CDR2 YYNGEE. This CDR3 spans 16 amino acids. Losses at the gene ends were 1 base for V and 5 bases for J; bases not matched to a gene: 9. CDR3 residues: CASSVLAGGLPETQYF. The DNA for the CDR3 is TGTGCCAGCAGCGTACTGGCGGGAGGGCTCCCGGAGACCCAGTACTTC.

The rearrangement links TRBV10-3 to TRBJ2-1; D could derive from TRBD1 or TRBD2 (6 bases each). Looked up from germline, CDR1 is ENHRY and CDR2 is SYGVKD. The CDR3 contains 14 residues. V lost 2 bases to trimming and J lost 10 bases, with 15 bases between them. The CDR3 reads CAISEEGGWREQFF. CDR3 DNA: TGTGCCATCAGTGAGGAGGGGGGTTGGCGCGAGCAGTTCTTC.

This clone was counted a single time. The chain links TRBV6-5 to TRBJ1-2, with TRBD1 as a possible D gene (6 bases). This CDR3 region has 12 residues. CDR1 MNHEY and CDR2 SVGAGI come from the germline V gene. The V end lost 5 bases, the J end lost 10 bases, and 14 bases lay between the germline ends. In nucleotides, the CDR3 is TGTGCCAGCAGTCAAAACGAGGGGGTCTACACCTTC. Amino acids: CASSQNEGVYTF.

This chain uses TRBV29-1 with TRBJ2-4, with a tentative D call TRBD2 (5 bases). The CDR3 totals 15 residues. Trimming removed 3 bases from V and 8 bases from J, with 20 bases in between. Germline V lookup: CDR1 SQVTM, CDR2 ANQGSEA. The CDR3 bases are TGCAGCGTTGAGTGGCAGGCTATCGCGGGTGACATTCAGTACTTC. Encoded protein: CSVEWQAIAGDIQYF.

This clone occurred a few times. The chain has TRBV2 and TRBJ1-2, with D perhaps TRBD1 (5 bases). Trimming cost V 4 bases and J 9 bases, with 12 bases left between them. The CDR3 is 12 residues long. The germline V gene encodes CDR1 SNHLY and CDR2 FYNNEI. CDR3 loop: CASSGREGRYTF. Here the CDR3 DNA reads TGTGCCAGCAGTGGAAGGGAGGGGCGCTACACCTTC.